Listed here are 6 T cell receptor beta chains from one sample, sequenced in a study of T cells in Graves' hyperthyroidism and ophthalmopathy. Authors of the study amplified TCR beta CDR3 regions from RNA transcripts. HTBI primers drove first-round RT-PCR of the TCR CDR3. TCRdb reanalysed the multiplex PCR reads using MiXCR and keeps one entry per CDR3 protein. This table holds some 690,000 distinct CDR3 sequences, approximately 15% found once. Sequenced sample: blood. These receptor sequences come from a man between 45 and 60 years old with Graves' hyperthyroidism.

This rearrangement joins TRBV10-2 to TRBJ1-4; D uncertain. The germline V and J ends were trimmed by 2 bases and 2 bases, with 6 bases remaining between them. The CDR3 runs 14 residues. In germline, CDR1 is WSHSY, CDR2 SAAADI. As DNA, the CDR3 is TGCGCCAGCAGTGAGAGGGTCACTAATGAAAAACTGTTTTTT. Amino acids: CASSERVTNEKLFF.

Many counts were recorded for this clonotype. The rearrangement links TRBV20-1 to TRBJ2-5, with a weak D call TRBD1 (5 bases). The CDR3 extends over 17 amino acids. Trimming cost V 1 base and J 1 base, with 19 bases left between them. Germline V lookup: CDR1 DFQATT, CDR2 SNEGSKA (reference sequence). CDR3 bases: TGCAGTGCTAGAGGAGACCCTGAACGAAGGGGCCAAGAGACCCAGTACTTC. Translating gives CSARGDPERRGQETQYF.

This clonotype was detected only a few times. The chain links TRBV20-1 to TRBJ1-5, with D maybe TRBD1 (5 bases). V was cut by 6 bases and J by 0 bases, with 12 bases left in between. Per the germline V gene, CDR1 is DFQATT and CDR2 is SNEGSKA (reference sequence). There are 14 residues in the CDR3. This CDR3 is CSARVGDSNQPQHF. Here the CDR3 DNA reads TGCAGTGCCAGGGTAGGGGATAGCAATCAGCCCCAGCATTTT.

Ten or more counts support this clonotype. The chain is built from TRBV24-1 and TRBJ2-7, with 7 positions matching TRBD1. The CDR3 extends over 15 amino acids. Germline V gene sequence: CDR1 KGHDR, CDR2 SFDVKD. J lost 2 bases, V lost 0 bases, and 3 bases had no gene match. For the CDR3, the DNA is TGTGCCACCAGTGATTTGCGGGACAGTCCCTACGAGCAGTACTTC. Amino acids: CATSDLRDSPYEQYF.

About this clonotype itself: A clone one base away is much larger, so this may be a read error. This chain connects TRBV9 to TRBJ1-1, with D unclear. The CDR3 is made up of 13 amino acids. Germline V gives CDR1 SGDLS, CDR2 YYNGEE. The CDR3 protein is CASGVEVNTEAFF. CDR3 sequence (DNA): TGTGCCAGCGGCGTAGAAGTGAACACTGAAGCTTTCTTT.

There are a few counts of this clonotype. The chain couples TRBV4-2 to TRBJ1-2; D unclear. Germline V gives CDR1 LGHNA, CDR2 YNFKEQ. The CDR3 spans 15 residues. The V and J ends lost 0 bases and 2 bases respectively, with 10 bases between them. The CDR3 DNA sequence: TGTGCCAGCAGCCAAGAGGCTTCAGAGAACTATGGCTACACCTTC. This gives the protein CASSQEASENYGYTF.